This TCR beta chain emerged from a study of T-cell reconstitution after alpha-beta-depleted transplantation in children. The TCRbeta library was prepared with unique molecular identifiers. TCRdb used MiXCR to reprocess the PCR reads, holding one entry per CDR3 protein. The data hold about 500,000 distinct CDR3 sequences, with approximately 29% observed a single time. This CDR3 contains 16 residues. Germline CDR1 SGHRS, CDR2 YFSETQ. V lost 1 base and J lost 0, with 10 bases in between. This clonotype was observed a few times. The receptor's source is a human donor who donated a stem cell graft to a child with aplastic anemia. Sequenced material: PBMCs from the stem cell graft donor, taken from the stem cell graft. The chain carries TRBV5-1 and TRBJ1-4; D may be TRBD1 (6 bases). The CDR3 is CASSLTPGATNEKLFF. The CDR3 DNA is TGCGCCAGCAGCTTGACACCAGGGGCAACTAATGAAAAACTGTTTTTT.